The text below deals with one T cell receptor beta chain. This specimen includes other DNA sequences encoding the same CDR3. A marrow graft followed busulfan-fludarabine conditioning, with cyclophosphamide on days +3 and +4. CDR1 and CDR2 from the germline V gene are LNHNV and YYDKDF (reference sequence). J was trimmed by 3 bases and V by 5 bases; bases with no gene match: 9. CDR3 length equals 15 residues. The data belong to a study of T cells after posttransplantation cyclophosphamide. Profiled with immunoSEQ multiplex PCR; TCRdb holds only in-frame clones, not every one. This repertoire shows roughly 19,000 clones, 74% found once; its top ten account for 27%.

The source is a male patient aged 30 to 39 who received an allogeneic stem cell transplant from a related donor, was CMV-positive, and had acute GVHD only. Some T cells may be transferred from the graft donor. The rearrangement uses TRBV15 and TRBJ2-7, with 8 bases identical to TRBD1. The sequencing here drew on PBMCs, taken after an allogeneic stem cell transplant with post-transplant cyclophosphamide. This CDR3 reads CATSYPGTGFYEQYF. Here the CDR3 DNA reads TGTGCCACCAGCTACCCCGGGACAGGTTTCTACGAGCAGTACTTC.